The 21 T cell receptor beta chains below come from one sample, sequenced in a study of OX40 agonist ivuxolimab in advanced cancers. This table comes from immunoSEQ multiplex PCR, and its TCRdb copy is limited to in-frame clones, with some not included. The sample contains under 150,000 clones, under 95% of which appear only once. The specimen comprised CD4+ or CD8+ T cells sorted from blood, sampled in a trial of the OX40 agonist ivuxolimab. These receptors were taken from an adult with an advanced solid tumor such as melanoma, head and neck, liver or kidney cancer.

This clone came up once. The J gene is TRBJ1-1, the V gene TRBV19, with TRBD1 matching over 7 bases. Germline V lookup: CDR1 LNHDA, CDR2 SQIVND (reference sequence). The CDR3 is 13 residues long. Losses at the gene ends were 9 bases for V and 7 bases for J; bases not matched to a gene: 11. The CDR3 DNA reads as TGTGCCAGCAGGGGGGCCGCTTACGGTGAAGCTTTCTTT. Protein sequence: CASRGAAYGEAFF.

The chain carries TRBV7-2 and TRBJ1-5; 7 nucleotides line up with TRBD1. CDR3 size: 14 residues. CDR1 and CDR2 (germline): SGHTA, FQGNSA. J was trimmed by 5 bases and V by 5 bases; bases with no gene match: 6. CDR3: CASSPRQGDQPQHF. Here the CDR3 DNA reads TGTGCCAGCAGCCCCCGACAGGGCGATCAGCCCCAGCATTTT.

The J gene is TRBJ2-7, the V gene TRBV27; tentatively, D is TRBD1 (6 bases). Germline V gives CDR1 MNHEY, CDR2 SMNVEV (reference sequence). V dropped 3 bases and J dropped 2 bases, with 20 bases sitting between them. The CDR3 totals 17 residues. CDR3 DNA sequence: TGTGCCAGCAGTTTCCGTTCGACAGGTCGGGGTACCTACGAGCAGTACTTC. Amino acid sequence: CASSFRSTGRGTYEQYF.

The chain couples TRBV18 to TRBJ2-3; 9 nucleotides agree with TRBD2. CDR3 length equals 15 residues. CDR1 and CDR2 from the germline V gene are KGHSH and LQKENI. The V gene end was trimmed by 5 bases and the J gene end by 3 bases; junction bases not matched to a gene: 6. The CDR3 DNA sequence: TGTGCCAGCTCATCCAGCGGGGGGCTAACAGATACGCAGTATTTT. The encoded protein is CASSSSGGLTDTQYF.

V is TRBV25-1 and J is TRBJ1-4; D gene unclear. The CDR3 spans 15 residues. The germline V and J ends were trimmed by 3 bases and 1 base, with 9 bases remaining between them. Germline V lookup: CDR1 MGHDK, CDR2 SYGVNS. In DNA form, the CDR3 reads TGTGCCAGCAGTGACCCCCAGGAAACTAATGAAAAACTGTTTTTT. This translates into CASSDPQETNEKLFF.

The rearrangement joins TRBV5-1 to TRBJ2-7; tentatively, D is TRBD1 or TRBD2 (7 bases each). The V gene's germline CDR1 is SGHRS and CDR2 YFSETQ. This CDR3 spans 14 amino acids. Trimming shortened V by 7 bases and J by 3 bases, and 17 bases separated the two germline ends. CDR3 sequence reads: CASCPGGGGYEQYF. For the CDR3, the DNA is TGCGCCAGCTGCCCAGGGGGAGGGGGCTACGAGCAGTACTTC. Together with reference TRBV5-1 and TRBJ2-7, the CDR3 gives the full variable domain: KAGVTQTPRYLIKTRGQQVTLSCSPISGHRSVSWYQQTPGQGLQFLFEYFSETQRNKGNFPGRFSGRQFSNSRSEMNVSTLELGDSALYLCASCPGGGGYEQYFGPGTRLTVT.

This sequence joins TRBV29-1 and TRBJ2-1; TRBD1 aligns across 11 bases. Trimming at V came to 5 bases and at J to 6 bases, leaving 6 bases not matched to a gene. This CDR3 has 14 residues. The germline CDR1 and CDR2 sequences are SQVTM and ANQGSEA. The CDR3 spells CSVRRDRGFNEQFF. In nucleotides, the CDR3 is TGCAGCGTTCGCCGGGACAGGGGGTTCAATGAGCAGTTCTTC.

In DNA, the CDR3 is TGTGCCAGCAGTGCTGACTGGTCTAACTATGGCTACACCTTC. The encoded protein is CASSADWSNYGYTF. The chain joins TRBV2 to TRBJ1-2; no definite D call. CDR1 and CDR2 from the germline V gene are SNHLY and FYNNEI. Trimming shortened V by 4 bases and J by 0 bases, and 9 bases separated the two germline ends. The CDR3 sequence is 14 residues long.

V gene TRBV27 combines with J gene TRBJ1-4; TRBD1 might be the D (6 bases). In germline, CDR1 is MNHEY, CDR2 SMNVEV (reference sequence). Trimming shortened V by 3 bases and J by 8 bases, and 19 bases separated the two germline ends. The CDR3 totals 16 residues. The CDR3 region is CASSFVGGGGREKLFF. The CDR3 region has the DNA TGTGCCAGCAGTTTCGTAGGTGGAGGGGGGCGCGAAAAACTGTTTTTT.

V usage is TRBV6-5 and J usage is TRBJ1-2, with unresolved D. Trimming removed 2 bases from V and 0 bases from J, with 7 bases in between. The germline CDR1 and CDR2 sequences are MNHEY and SVGAGI. The CDR3 covers 14 residues. The CDR3: CASSYTNSNYGYTF. DNA for the CDR3: TGTGCCAGCAGTTACACGAATTCTAACTATGGCTACACCTTC.

The chain carries TRBV19 and TRBJ2-3; D gene ambiguous. From germline, CDR1 is LNHDA and CDR2 SQIVND (reference sequence). This CDR3 has 13 residues. V dropped 9 bases and J dropped 0 bases, with 10 bases sitting between them. As DNA, the CDR3 is TGTGCCAGCCGGGTCATAAGCACAGATACGCAGTATTTT. This sequence encodes CASRVISTDTQYF. The full variable domain, in which reference TRBV19 and TRBJ2-3 provide the parts outside the CDR3, is DGGITQSPKYLFRKEGQNVTLSCEQNLNHDAMYWYRQDPGQGLRLIYYSQIVNDFQKGDIAEGYSVSREKKESFPLTVTSAQKNPTAFYLCASRVISTDTQYFGPGTRLTVL.

The chain couples TRBV7-2 to TRBJ2-1; D assignment may be TRBD1 or TRBD2 (5 bases each). CDR1 is SGHTA, CDR2 FQGNSA, per germline. Between the trimmed V and J ends, which lost 5 bases and 15 bases, there was a span of 17 bases. CDR3 length: 12 amino acids. For the CDR3, the DNA is TGTGCCAGCAGCCTATTGGGGGAGTCGCGGTTCTTC. It codes for CASSLLGESRFF.

The chain recombines TRBV23-1 with TRBJ1-5; TRBD1 agrees at 9 bases. TRBV23-1 has ORF status, its function being uncertain. This CDR3 is 17 amino acids long. J was trimmed by 0 bases and V by 7 bases; bases with no gene match: 10. CDR3 region: CASTLSGTGLSNQPQHF. CDR3 in DNA: TGCGCCAGCACTTTATCAGGGACAGGGCTTAGCAATCAGCCCCAGCATTTT.

V usage is TRBV29-1 and J usage is TRBJ2-7, with 9 bases that match TRBD1. The CDR3 runs 12 residues. Germline V lookup: CDR1 SQVTM, CDR2 ANQGSEA. J lost 5 bases, V lost 7 bases, and 6 bases had no gene match. The CDR3 sequence is CSAQGQGNEQYF. Here the CDR3 DNA reads TGCAGCGCGCAGGGACAGGGAAACGAGCAGTACTTC.

This clone was counted only a few times. This chain joins TRBV5-1 and TRBJ2-3, with TRBD1 matching 9 bases. CDR1 and CDR2 from the germline V gene are SGHRS and YFSETQ. This CDR3 comprises 15 residues. The junction had 6 bases not matched to a gene; V was cut back by 4 bases and J by 3 bases. CDR3 coding DNA: TGCGCCAGCAGCCCCGGGACAGGGCGAACAGATACGCAGTATTTT. This encodes CASSPGTGRTDTQYF.

V gene TRBV6-5 combines with J gene TRBJ2-1; 9 bases are a match to TRBD1. The germline V gene encodes CDR1 MNHEY and CDR2 SVGAGI. V lost 5 bases, J lost 10 bases, and 12 bases stayed unmatched. This CDR3 contains 15 residues. The CDR3 loop is CASSRPGQGGREQFF. Here the CDR3 DNA reads TGTGCCAGCAGTCGCCCGGGACAGGGAGGCCGCGAGCAGTTCTTC.

The chain uses TRBV13 and TRBJ2-3, with D perhaps TRBD1 or TRBD2 (5 bases each). The CDR3 contains 15 residues. Germline values: CDR1 PRHDT, CDR2 FYEKMQ (reference sequence). V shed 4 bases and J shed 2 bases, with 13 bases lying between them. In DNA, the CDR3 is TGTGCCAGCAGCTACCCTGAGGGGCACACAGATACGCAGTATTTT. Its protein product is CASSYPEGHTDTQYF.

This chain joins TRBV28 and TRBJ1-5; tentatively, D is TRBD1 (6 bases). The CDR3 totals 17 residues. V lost 8 bases and J 2 bases, leaving 22 bases between the germline ends. Germline-derived CDR1 and CDR2 are MDHEN and SYDVKM. In nucleotides, the CDR3 is TGTGCCAGCTCTAGTGGACAGTTCTCCCGGGGCAATCAGCCCCAGCATTTT. Its translation: CASSSGQFSRGNQPQHF.

This chain connects TRBV7-9 to TRBJ2-3, with TRBD1 matching 10 bases. Germline-derived CDR1 and CDR2 are SEHNR and FQNEAQ (reference sequence). The CDR3 runs to 17 residues. J lost 7 bases, V lost 0 bases, and 10 bases had no gene match. CDR3 coding DNA: TGTGCCAGCAGCTTAGCGATGAGGACAGGGGGTAAAAATACGCAGTATTTT. This translates into CASSLAMRTGGKNTQYF.

This chain uses TRBV5-1 with TRBJ2-1, with 7 bases that match TRBD2. V shed 1 base and J 0 bases; nucleotides not matched to a gene: 7. CDR1 SGHRS and CDR2 YFSETQ come from the germline V gene. The CDR3 totals 17 residues. In DNA form, the CDR3 reads TGCGCCAGCAGCTTGCGATCAGCGGGATTCTCCTACAATGAGCAGTTCTTC. Translation gives CASSLRSAGFSYNEQFF.

The genes are TRBV11-2 and TRBJ2-2; a weak D match, TRBD2 (5 bases). The CDR3 sequence is 15 residues long. Germline V lookup: CDR1 SGHAT, CDR2 FQNNGV. V shed 4 bases and J shed 4 bases, with 13 bases lying between them. The CDR3, as DNA: TGTGCCAGCAGCTCTTTAACGGGATTCACCGGGGAGCTGTTTTTT. Translation: CASSSLTGFTGELFF. The variable domain in full, completed from reference TRBV11-2 and TRBJ2-2, reads EAGVAQSPRYKIIEKRQSVAFWCNPISGHATLYWYQQILGQGPKLLIQFQNNGVVDDSQLPKDRFSAERLKGVDSTLKIQPAKLEDSAVYLCASSSLTGFTGELFFGEGSRLTVL.